This T cell receptor (beta chain) came from a study of T cells in women clearing cervical HPV infection. On this clone: The read stops 3 residues short of the end of the CDR3; the missing end is completed from the germline J gene.

The assay was immunoSEQ multiplex PCR, and TCRdb's table has in-frame clones only and misses some. This sample's table reports around 16,000 clones. CDR1 KGHSH and CDR2 LQKENI come from the germline V gene. This CDR3 spans 16 amino acids. This sequence originates from a woman aged 18-69 years with a cervical HPV16 infection that either progressed to CIN3+ or cleared (not recorded which). The V gene is TRBV18, the J gene TRBJ1-2; D not resolved. Sequences were obtained from blood buffy coat. The CDR3 reads CASSRAWTSGSGDYTF. CDR3 bases read: TGTGCCAGCTCACGCGCATGGACTAGCGGGAGTGGCGAC. The full variable domain, in which reference TRBV18 and TRBJ1-2 provide the parts outside the CDR3, is NAGVMQNPRHLVRRRGQEARLRCSPMKGHSHVYWYRQLPEEGLKFMVYLQKENIIDESGMPKERFSAEFPKEGPSILRIQQVVRGDSAAYFCASSRAWTSGSGDYTFGSGTRLTVV.